This T cell receptor beta chain was sequenced during a study of identical twins. Germline V lookup: CDR1 LGHNA, CDR2 YSLEER. The ends were cut back, 0 bases at V and 0 bases at J, with 6 bases in the middle. This CDR3 spans 14 amino acids. Healthy Caucasian donors formed the entire cohort. Each CDR3 protein is one row after TCRdb ran MiXCR on the 5' RACE reads. The sample lists 400,000 to 650,000 distinct CDR3 sequences, about 20% occurring once. These records were also assigned to another study, of T cells expressing NK-cell markers. That study reports: Dominant NKG2C+ clonotypes were found to form roughly 1.0-7.0% of CD8+ T cells in several donors.

The specimen was CD4+ T cells sorted from blood. This sequence originates from a woman aged 18-29 years in good health. This chain connects TRBV4-3 to TRBJ2-7; D gene uncertain. CDR3 loop: CASSQEPGSYEQYF. In nucleotides, the CDR3 is TGCGCCAGCAGCCAAGAACCGGGCTCCTACGAGCAGTACTTC.